These T cell receptor beta chains were read from a single sample in a study of read filtering for tumor transcriptome and immune sequencing. Via MiXCR, TCRdb re-called the reads, giving one row per CDR3 protein. The sample yields tens of thousands of distinct CDR3 sequences, 20% to 25% seen once. Input material: a population of CD138-negative cells sorted from bone marrow. The receptors originated from a donor older than 35 with multiple myeloma. The CDR3 runs from the conserved cysteine through the conserved F or W. D genes are given only for firm matches. Clone size is not always given. Where it is, it says once, few, many or a class for expanded clones.

TRBV20-1	TRBD2	many	TRBJ2-7	TGCAGTGCCGAGACTAGCGGGGGCCATTACGAGCAGTACTTC	CSAETSGGHYEQYF
TRBV28	-	many	TRBJ1-5	TGTGCCAGCAGTTCAGGAGGAGATAATCAGCCCCAGCATTTT	CASSSGGDNQPQHF
TRBV28	-	few	TRBJ1-2	TGTGCCAGCAGTTCCCCCGTAGCTAACTATGGCTACACCTTC	CASSSPVANYGYTF
TRBV29-1	TRBD1	few	TRBJ2-4	TGCAGCGTTGCAACAGGGGGCGGAGAGATTCAGTACTTC	CSVATGGGEIQYF
TRBV30	-	many	TRBJ1-2	TGTGCCTGGAGATCCACAGGGTATCCCAACTATGGCTACACCTTC	CAWRSTGYPNYGYTF
TRBV29-1	-	many	TRBJ2-5	TGCAGCGTTGAGGTCGGGGCACAAGAGACCCAGTACTTC	CSVEVGAQETQYF
TRBV5-1	-	many	TRBJ2-7	TGCGCCAGCAGCTTCGCCGGGACGGACTACGAGCAGTACTTC	CASSFAGTDYEQYF
TRBV6-5	-	many	TRBJ1-1	TGTGCCAGCAGTTACGATCGGGGGGGCCGAAACACTGAAGCTTTCTTT	CASSYDRGGRNTEAFF
TRBV5-1	-	many	TRBJ2-3	TGCGCCAGCAGCCGGCTCGCGCGGGGAACAGATACGCAGTATTTT	CASSRLARGTDTQYF
TRBV7-8	TRBD1	many	TRBJ2-7	TGTGCCAGCAGTGGGACCGGGACAGTGAATGAAATTATCCACGAGCAGTACTTC	CASSGTGTVNEIIHEQYF
TRBV15	-	-	TRBJ2-5	TGTGCCACCAGCAGTATTCCTGGGGAGACCCAGTACTTC	CATSSIPGETQYF
TRBV11-2	TRBD2	many	TRBJ2-3	TGTGCCAGCAGCGTGATAGCGGGGGGCACAGATACGCAGTATTTT	CASSVIAGGTDTQYF
TRBV3-1	-	many	TRBJ1-1	TGTGCCAGCAGCCATCCCCAACGGCCCGGTGAAGCTTTCTTT	CASSHPQRPGEAFF
TRBV12-2	-	many	TRBJ1-2	TGTGCAAGTCGCTTAGTATACGGCTACACCTTC	CASRLVYGYTF
TRBV12-3/TRBV12-4	-	many	TRBJ1-5	TGTGCCAGCAGTTTAGCGGGGGCCAGGCGGTATAGCAATCAGCCCCAGCATTTT	CASSLAGARRYSNQPQHF
TRBV7-9	-	-	TRBJ2-3	TGTGCCAGCAGCTTAGGGGGTCGGTCCACAGATACGCTGTATTTT	CASSLGGRSTDTLYF
TRBV28	-	many	TRBJ1-5	TGTGCCAGCGGCCCTCTTTACGTGCAGGGAGGTTGGGATTTT	CASGPLYVQGGWDF
TRBV5-6	-	many	TRBJ1-1	TGTGCCAGCAGCTTTTATCGGAACACTGAAGCTTTCTTT	CASSFYRNTEAFF
TRBV11-2	TRBD2	many	TRBJ2-1	TGTGCCAGCAGCCCGAGGGCTAGCGGGGGGGCCCTTGAGCAGTTCTTC	CASSPRASGGALEQFF
TRBV5-1	-	many	TRBJ1-4	TGCGCCAGCAGCTTGGGTTGGACAACTAATGAAAAACTGTTTTTT	CASSLGWTTNEKLFF
TRBV2	TRBD1	-	TRBJ1-1	TGTGCCAGCAGTGAAGAGGGGGTTGGGACAGGGGTGAACACTGAAGCTTTCTTT	CASSEEGVGTGVNTEAFF
TRBV19	TRBD1	many	TRBJ1-5	TGTGCCAGTAGGGGACAGGGCAATCAGCCCCAGCATTTT	CASRGQGNQPQHF
TRBV7-9	-	few	TRBJ2-7	TGTGCCAGCTCCCTCCGGGGGCCAGAGTACGAGCAGTACTTC	CASSLRGPEYEQYF
TRBV28	-	-	TRBJ1-1	TGTGCCAGCAGTTTTGGTGGGCGGGCTTTCTTT	CASSFGGRAFF
TRBV5-1	TRBD2	many	TRBJ2-2	TGCGCCAGCGGAGTAGCGGGGCCCACCGGGGAGCTGTTTTTT	CASGVAGPTGELFF
TRBV6-5	-	few	TRBJ2-2	TGTGCCAGCAGTTTAGGTTACCCCGGGGAGCTGTTTTTT	CASSLGYPGELFF
TRBV28	TRBD1	few	TRBJ1-1	TGTGCCAGCAGTTTGGGGACAGTTAACACTGAAGCTTTCTTT	CASSLGTVNTEAFF
TRBV12-3/TRBV12-4	-	many	TRBJ1-1	TGTGCCAGCAGTTTAAGGTGGACTGAAGCTTTCTTT	CASSLRWTEAFF
TRBV29-1	TRBD1	many	TRBJ1-4	TGCAGCGTCCGAGACAGGGGAGGGGATCTTTCGGAGGAAAAACTGTTTTTT	CSVRDRGGDLSEEKLFF
TRBV6-2/TRBV6-3	-	many	TRBJ2-3	TGTGCCAGCTGCCCCACAGATACGCAGTATTTT	CASCPTDTQYF
TRBV6-2/TRBV6-3	-	many	TRBJ2-1	TGTGCCACCAACACCGCGGACAGTCCCAACAATGAGCAGTTCTTC	CATNTADSPNNEQFF
TRBV6-1	-	-	TRBJ2-4	TGTGCCAGCAAGGAGGGGCACATTCAGTACTTC	CASKEGHIQYF
TRBV28	-	many	TRBJ2-7	TGTGCCAGCAGTCCGGGACCCTACGAGCAGTACTTC	CASSPGPYEQYF
TRBV11-2	-	many	TRBJ2-3	TGTGCCAGCAGCTTAGTGGACGCCTCTGGGACCGATACGCAGTATTTT	CASSLVDASGTDTQYF
TRBV20-1	-	many	TRBJ2-7	TGCAGTGCTAGTTTGAGGGTCAAGTACGAGCAGTACTTC	CSASLRVKYEQYF
TRBV12-3/TRBV12-4	-	-	TRBJ2-5	TGTGCCAGCAGTTTTGGTTCAGGCAAGCCGGAGACCCAGTACTTC	CASSFGSGKPETQYF
TRBV7-9	-	many	TRBJ2-3	TGTGCCAGCCTTGGGCGGCCCACAGATACGCAGTATTTT	CASLGRPTDTQYF
TRBV6-1	-	many	TRBJ2-5	TGTGCCAGCACGAAAGTTGCTCAAGAGACCCAGTACTTC	CASTKVAQETQYF
TRBV4-1	-	many	TRBJ2-3	TGCGCCAGCAGCCAAGATCTGCGGCTACTAAGCACAGATACGCAGTATTTT	CASSQDLRLLSTDTQYF
TRBV28	-	many	TRBJ1-1	TGTGCCAGCAGTTTGGGGGAAGAAGCTTTCTTT	CASSLGEEAFF
TRBV2	-	-	TRBJ1-4	TGTGCCAGCAGGAGGACGCGGGAGATTAATGAAAAACTGTTTTTT	CASRRTREINEKLFF
TRBV27	-	many	TRBJ1-2	TGTGCCAGCAGTTTGCAGGGGCGCGGCTATGGCTACACCTTC	CASSLQGRGYGYTF
TRBV10-3	-	many	TRBJ1-1	TGTGCCATCACTGGGGGAGGCACTGAAGCTTTCTTT	CAITGGGTEAFF
TRBV7-9	TRBD1	few	TRBJ1-4	TGTGCCAGCAGCTTGGGACAGGGGAATGAAAAACTGTTTTTT	CASSLGQGNEKLFF
TRBV5-1	-	few	TRBJ2-5	TGCGCCAGCAGCTTGGGTAGACTTGAAGAGACCCAGTACTTC	CASSLGRLEETQYF
TRBV30	TRBD1	many	TRBJ2-2	TGTGCCTGGAGTTCGGGGACAGGCTTGGGCGGGGAGCTGTTTTTT	CAWSSGTGLGGELFF
TRBV3-1	TRBD1	many	TRBJ2-7	TGTGCCAGCAGCCGCGGGACAGGGAACGAGCAGTACTTC	CASSRGTGNEQYF
TRBV20-1	-	few	TRBJ2-1	TGCAGTTCCATCGAATCCAATGAGCAGTTCTTC	CSSIESNEQFF
TRBV24-1	-	-	TRBJ2-3	TGTGCCACCAGTGACGCACAGGAAGATACGCAGTATTTT	CATSDAQEDTQYF
TRBV27	-	many	TRBJ2-2	TGTGCCAGCAGCCCTACCTTTAACACCGGGGAGCTGTTTTTT	CASSPTFNTGELFF
TRBV12-3/TRBV12-4	TRBD2	many	TRBJ2-1	TGTGCCACCGTGGACGGCTTAGCGGGGGCCAGCTCCTACAATGAGCAGTTCTTC	CATVDGLAGASSYNEQFF